The rows below give T cell receptor beta chains drawn from one sample of a study of blood T cell repertoires in COVID-19. The method was immunoSEQ multiplex PCR; TCRdb's version includes in-frame clones alone and lacks a portion of them. The repertoire holds 110,000 or so clones, with 60% to 85% as singletons. The sample comprised peripheral blood. These receptors all stem from a man between 65 and 85 years old with acute or convalescent COVID-19. Each CDR3 is given without its conserved first and last residue. The order of the fields is V gene, J gene, CDR3 length, CDR3 protein.

>TRBV19|TRBJ2-2|11
ASDDRGLGELF
>TRBV27|TRBJ2-7|12
ASSPGTVSYEQY
>TRBV3-1/TRBV3-2|TRBJ1-3|15
ASSQGQGSFSGNTIY
>TRBV7-9|TRBJ2-2|12
ASSFSGQGGELF
>TRBV5-1|TRBJ1-3|12
ASSFSEAGNTIY
>TRBV11-2|TRBJ2-2|14
ASSFGGRVVTGELF
>TRBV3-1/TRBV3-2|TRBJ2-3|14
ASSHPSGTSTDTQY
>TRBV15|TRBJ2-2|12
ATSRDRYTGELF
>TRBV5-1|TRBJ2-3|14
ASSLVLGGSTDTQY
>TRBV13|TRBJ1-4|12
ASSHRQGDEKLF
>TRBV7-2|TRBJ1-5|11
ASSFEQHQPQH
>TRBV11-1|TRBJ2-3|11
ASSLGLADTQY
>TRBV19|TRBJ2-5|11
ASHGHGEETQY
>TRBV2|TRBJ2-1|12
ASSDGTGGNEQF
>TRBV19|TRBJ1-6|13
ASSNRDRGDSPLH
>TRBV12-3/TRBV12-4|TRBJ2-3|11
ATRTGAEDTQY
>TRBV2|TRBJ2-3|15
ASSITKGLIRADTQY
>TRBV6-6|TRBJ2-3|14
ASSYIAGEGGDTQY
>TRBV7-3|TRBJ2-1|13
ASSLRRDSYNEQF
>TRBV6-1|TRBJ2-7|12
ASSEVGGFFEQY
>TRBV5-1|TRBJ2-1|11
ASSFTQGNEQF
>TRBV30|TRBJ2-4|11
AWSVGTGLVKY
>TRBV28|TRBJ2-2|13
ASSLPSGSSGELF
>TRBV14|TRBJ2-7|10
ASSPTGGKQY
>TRBV12-3/TRBV12-4|TRBJ1-2|10
ASRGDRYGYT
>TRBV5-6|TRBJ2-7|13
ASSLGGTGVYEQY
>TRBV12-3/TRBV12-4|TRBJ2-2|11
ASSQISTGELF
>TRBV6-5|TRBJ1-1|12
ASRSTTGITEAF
>TRBV6-5|TRBJ2-7|11
AGRRGGAYEQY
>TRBV28|TRBJ1-2|11
ASSLDRDYGYT
>TRBV7-9|TRBJ1-2|11
ASSSRGGYGYT
>TRBV29-1|TRBJ1-2|12
SVSPQGRLDGYT
>TRBV6-5|TRBJ2-3|14
ASSYWSGGPTDTQY
>TRBV5-1|TRBJ2-2|15
ASSFISGGPNTGELF
>TRBV5-1|TRBJ1-6|13
ASSLGTGSNSPLH
>TRBV28|TRBJ2-1|13
ASSFVEENRNEQF
>TRBV5-1|TRBJ2-2|12
ASSLGRVTGELF
>TRBV2|TRBJ1-6|13
ASSEGGHYNSPLH
>TRBV29-1|TRBJ1-5|12
SVNGQGPNQPQH
>TRBV6-6|TRBJ2-3|15
ASSPAGRTIGGDTQY
>TRBV7-7|TRBJ2-2|12
ASSPRTSDGELF
>TRBV2|TRBJ2-7|12
ASSVQGLLYEQY
>TRBV30|TRBJ2-7|10
AWAGQGYEQY
>TRBV29-1|TRBJ1-2|7
SVDEVFT
>TRBV3-1/TRBV3-2|TRBJ2-2|14
ASSPSFSGGTGELF
>TRBV5-1|TRBJ2-7|13
ASTPSGGRAYEQY
>TRBV18|TRBJ2-4|13
ASSPPPGIKNIQY
>TRBV7-9|TRBJ2-1|15
ASSLDVGGRAFNEQF
>TRBV12-5|TRBJ1-1|10
ASGTEGVEAF
>TRBV10-3|TRBJ1-6|14
AISESTKPANSPLH
>TRBV7-2|TRBJ1-5|12
ASSQGYSNQPQH
>TRBV11-2|TRBJ2-5|13
ASSLVIAVQETQY
>TRBV27|TRBJ2-3|12
ATRLEAWADTQY
>TRBV28|TRBJ2-3|13
ASGLTSKSTDTQY
>TRBV18|TRBJ2-6|13
ASSREGAGANVLT
>TRBV18|TRBJ1-6|10
ASSRTESPLH
>TRBV27|TRBJ2-2|14
ASSTRQGAGTGELF
>TRBV7-6|TRBJ1-6|12
ASSFEGAASPLH
>TRBV3-1/TRBV3-2|TRBJ1-6|15
ASSRGRRGGYNSPLH
>TRBV5-1|TRBJ1-5|12
ASSTGTADQPQH